This passage covers 22 T cell receptor beta chains from one sample sequenced in a study of early T cells in non-severe SARS-CoV-2 infection. MiXCR, applied by TCRdb to the 5' RACE reads, yields one record per CDR3 protein. The table shows about 39,000 distinct CDR3 sequences, with approximately 4.8% occurring only once. Sequencing was performed on whole blood. These receptors were taken from an adult who was a healthcare worker with PCR-confirmed SARS-CoV-2 infection or an uninfected control (not recorded which).

This clonotype was picked up many times. The rearrangement links TRBV28 to TRBJ2-7; D possibly matches TRBD1 or TRBD2 (5 bases each). The CDR3 length is 15 residues. Germline-derived CDR1 and CDR2 are MDHEN and SYDVKM. V lost 8 bases and J 4 bases, leaving 21 bases between the germline ends. The CDR3 loop reads CASGPSGLADYEQYF. The CDR3 DNA reads TGTGCCAGCGGCCCCTCGGGGCTAGCCGATTACGAGCAGTACTTC. The full variable domain, rest sourced from reference TRBV28 and TRBJ2-7, is DVKVTQSSRYLVKRTGEKVFLECVQDMDHENMFWYRQDPGLGLRLIYFSYDVKMKEKGDIPEGYSVSREKKERFSLILESASTNQTSMYLCASGPSGLADYEQYFGPGTRLTVT.

This clonotype occurred many times. This sequence joins TRBV20-1 and TRBJ1-4; 7 bases agree with TRBD1. With 5 bases clipped from V and 5 bases from J, the junction kept 5 bases outside the gene matches. The CDR3 spans 13 residues. Per the germline V gene, CDR1 is DFQATT and CDR2 is SNEGSKA (reference sequence). In DNA form, the CDR3 reads TGCAGTGCTGCCGGGACAGTCAATGAAAAACTGTTTTTT. Translated: CSAAGTVNEKLFF.

This clonotype appeared a few times. This chain joins TRBV4-1 and TRBJ1-1; D gene unclear. The CDR3 length is 14 residues. Deletions cut 1 base from V and 4 bases from J, with 10 bases between. Germline V gene sequence: CDR1 MGHRA, CDR2 YSYEKL. This CDR3 reads CASSQGKGFTEAFF. The DNA of the CDR3 is TGCGCCAGCAGCCAAGGGAAGGGCTTCACTGAAGCTTTCTTT.

This clonotype was recorded many times. V gene TRBV11-2 combines with J gene TRBJ1-3, with TRBD1 as a possible D gene (6 bases). CDR3 length equals 14 residues. In germline, CDR1 is SGHAT, CDR2 FQNNGV. V was cut by 7 bases and J by 0 bases, with 10 bases left in between. CDR3 in DNA: TGTGCCAGCAACGGACAGATCTCTGGAAACACCATATATTTT. This sequence encodes CASNGQISGNTIYF.

This clonotype was seen only a few times. J is TRBJ2-5 and V is TRBV11-2; 12 nucleotides line up with TRBD2. The CDR3 totals 17 residues. V shed 1 base, J shed 5 bases, and the junction held 8 bases outside the gene matches. Looked up from germline, CDR1 is SGHAT and CDR2 is FQNNGV. The DNA of the CDR3 is TGTGCCAGCAGCTTAGGACTAGCGGGAGTTAGTCATGAGACCCAGTACTTC. It specifies CASSLGLAGVSHETQYF.

The CDR3 nucleotides read TGCGCCAGCAGTGAGGGCTTGCGGGGGGGCCTGGATACGCAGTATTTT. This codes for CASSEGLRGGLDTQYF. The chain couples TRBV10-2 to TRBJ2-3; TRBD2 matches at 9 bases. CDR3 length: 16 residues. V gave up 2 bases and J gave up 6 bases; unmatched junction bases: 9. The germline CDR1 and CDR2 sequences are WSHSY and SAAADI.

This clonotype has ten or more counts. V and J are TRBV11-2 and TRBJ1-1; possible D gene TRBD1, 6 bases. Deletions cut 5 bases from V and 4 bases from J, with 14 bases between. CDR3 length: 14 residues. Germline values: CDR1 SGHAT, CDR2 FQNNGV. The CDR3 nucleotides read TGTGCCAGCAGCGTACTACAGGGTCCCACTGAAGCTTTCTTT. Its translation is CASSVLQGPTEAFF.

This clonotype was counted ten times or more. This rearrangement joins TRBV11-2 to TRBJ1-4; D is possibly TRBD1 (5 bases). Trimming took 5 bases from V and 7 from J, leaving 14 bases between them. Germline lookup yields CDR1 SGHAT and CDR2 FQNNGV. The CDR3 has 14 amino acids. The CDR3 coding sequence is TGTGCCAGCAGCCGGGGGGTTATGGGTGAAAAACTGTTTTTT. Its translation: CASSRGVMGEKLFF.

This clonotype was observed a few times. The gene calls are TRBV29-1 and TRBJ2-2; TRBD2 matches at 8 bases. Looked up from germline, CDR1 is SQVTM and CDR2 is ANQGSEA. Losses at the gene ends were 0 bases for V and 6 bases for J; bases not matched to a gene: 6. The CDR3 spans 15 residues. The CDR3 nucleotides are TGCAGCGTTGAAGAAAACGGGAGGGCCCCCGGGGAGCTGTTTTTT. Its translation is CSVEENGRAPGELFF.

This clonotype was counted many times. The J gene is TRBJ1-4, the V gene TRBV19; 7 bases are a match to TRBD1. Germline loops: CDR1 LNHDA, CDR2 SQIVND (reference sequence). The CDR3 has 14 amino acids. V gave up 9 bases and J gave up 6 bases; unmatched junction bases: 10. In DNA form, the CDR3 reads TGTGCCAGCCGGAGACAGGGCGTTGATGAAAAACTGTTTTTT. Translating gives CASRRQGVDEKLFF.

This clonotype was seen a few times. The V call is TRBV4-1, the J call TRBJ2-7, with D unresolved. Trimming took 5 bases from V and 0 from J, leaving 14 bases between them. CDR1 and CDR2 (germline): MGHRA, YSYEKL. This CDR3 contains 15 residues. CDR3: CASSSDDGFSYEQYF. CDR3 bases: TGCGCCAGCAGCTCAGATGACGGATTCTCCTACGAGCAGTACTTC.

The rearrangement joins TRBV28 to TRBJ2-2; the match to TRBD2 covers 7 bases. The ends lost 8 bases at V and 3 bases at J; junction bases unmatched: 3. Germline V gene sequence: CDR1 MDHEN, CDR2 SYDVKM. This CDR3 is built from 13 residues. The CDR3 protein is CASRGVYTGELFF. The DNA for the CDR3 is TGTGCCAGCCGGGGGGTTTACACCGGGGAGCTGTTTTTT. Complete variable domain (other parts from reference TRBV28 and TRBJ2-2): DVKVTQSSRYLVKRTGEKVFLECVQDMDHENMFWYRQDPGLGLRLIYFSYDVKMKEKGDIPEGYSVSREKKERFSLILESASTNQTSMYLCASRGVYTGELFFGEGSRLTVL.

This clonotype was seen a handful of times. This rearrangement joins TRBV9 to TRBJ2-2, with 11 bases lining up with TRBD2. Germline-derived CDR1 and CDR2 are SGDLS and YYNGEE. V shed 7 bases, J shed 0 bases, and the junction held 8 bases outside the gene matches. CDR3 length equals 17 residues. The chain's CDR3 is CASSRPGLAANTGELFF. CDR3 DNA sequence: TGTGCCAGCTCACGACCGGGACTAGCGGCGAACACCGGGGAGCTGTTTTTT.

This clonotype was seen at least ten times. One end of the junction is discordant with germline, which a read error may explain. This chain uses TRBV29-1 with TRBJ1-3; D perhaps matches TRBD1 (5 bases). CDR1 and CDR2 (germline): SQVTM, ANQGSEA. The CDR3 runs 14 residues. The CDR3 bases are TGCAGCGTCGAAGTACAGGACGCTGGAAACACCATATATTTT. Translated, it gives CSVEVQDAGNTIYF.

This clonotype was recorded a few times. The chain is built from TRBV18 and TRBJ2-5; D not certain. Germline CDR1 and CDR2: KGHSH and LQKENI. V shed 1 base and J shed 1 base, with 7 bases lying between them. The CDR3 consists of 14 residues. This chain's CDR3 is CASSPLSGQETQYF. The CDR3, as DNA: TGTGCCAGCTCACCACTGTCAGGCCAAGAGACCCAGTACTTC.

This clonotype was seen ten or more times. This chain uses TRBV7-9 with TRBJ1-2; D uncertain. CDR1 SEHNR and CDR2 FQNEAQ come from the germline V gene (reference sequence). V lost 0 bases and J 2 bases, leaving 4 bases between the germline ends. This CDR3 comprises 13 residues. The CDR3 sequence is CASSLAANYGYTF. In DNA, the CDR3 is TGTGCCAGCAGCTTAGCGGCGAACTATGGCTACACCTTC.

The genes are TRBV20-1 and TRBJ2-5, with D possibly TRBD2 on 5 matching bases. Germline values: CDR1 DFQATT, CDR2 SNEGSKA (reference sequence). The length of the CDR3 is 14 residues. V was cut by 2 bases and J by 2 bases, with 12 bases left in between. The CDR3 loop is CSARSWRTQETQYF. For the CDR3, the DNA is TGCAGTGCTAGATCCTGGCGGACTCAAGAGACCCAGTACTTC.

This clonotype was counted many times. This rearrangement joins TRBV20-1 to TRBJ2-3; 8 bases map to TRBD2. The J segment lost 2 bases and the V segment lost 3 bases, leaving 13 bases of the junction unmatched. Germline V gene lookup returns CDR1 DFQATT and CDR2 SNEGSKA (reference sequence). CDR3 length equals 17 residues. The CDR3 bases are TGCAGTGCTAGTGGACGTAGCGGGAACTCTCCCACAGATACGCAGTATTTT. This codes for CSASGRSGNSPTDTQYF.

This clonotype was counted many times. J is TRBJ1-5 and V is TRBV20-1; D gene unclear. The CDR3 totals 15 residues. Germline lookup yields CDR1 DFQATT and CDR2 SNEGSKA (reference sequence). V was clipped by 0 bases and J by 5 bases, with 14 bases between them. CDR3 amino acids: CSARERTSGYQPQHF. The DNA for the CDR3 is TGCAGTGCTAGAGAACGGACGTCTGGGTATCAGCCCCAGCATTTT.

This clonotype was observed a few times. The chain uses TRBV29-1 and TRBJ1-1, with 9 positions matching TRBD1. Germline lookup yields CDR1 SQVTM and CDR2 ANQGSEA. The junction had 7 bases not matched to a gene; V was cut back by 5 bases and J by 6 bases. This CDR3 comprises 13 residues. The CDR3 region is CSVNPGQGSEAFF. The CDR3 DNA reads as TGCAGCGTTAACCCGGGACAGGGATCTGAAGCTTTCTTT.

V is TRBV5-6 and J is TRBJ2-3; D may be TRBD2 (5 bases). The V end lost 4 bases, the J end lost 2 bases, and 20 bases lay between the germline ends. CDR1 and CDR2 from the germline V gene are SGHDT and YYEEEE. CDR3 length: 17 residues. In DNA, the CDR3 is TGTGCCAGCAGCCCTACCGTCGGGATCGAGAACACAGATACGCAGTATTTT. Its protein product is CASSPTVGIENTDTQYF.

This clonotype was detected ten times or more. The chain joins TRBV7-9 to TRBJ2-1, with D hard to call. The V and J ends lost 5 bases and 2 bases respectively, with 10 bases between them. The CDR3 runs 14 residues. The germline gives CDR1 SEHNR, CDR2 FQNEAQ (reference sequence). Here the CDR3 reads CASSPVQTYNEQFF. The CDR3 DNA sequence: TGTGCCAGCAGCCCGGTCCAAACCTACAATGAGCAGTTCTTC.